The text below deals with one T cell receptor (beta chain). The V end lost 4 bases, the J end lost 4 bases, and 16 bases lay between the germline ends. Per germline, CDR1 MNHEY and CDR2 SVGEGT. This CDR3 has 15 amino acids. These data are taken from a study of blood T cell repertoires in COVID-19. Study-wide context: COVID-19 samples collected from the United States, Italy and Spain covered acute and convalescent phases. T cells, B-cell-depleted T cells, or PBMCs provided the cDNA or gDNA that served as material.

In the authors' methods: From reference gene primer amplification, estimates of nucleated cell counts were derived. Libraries were prepared by immunoSEQ multiplex PCR; TCRdb keeps only in-frame clonotypes and omits some of them. The V and J calls and the clone size are those of that table, but D and trimming were determined from the DNA. There are a few hundred thousand clones in the sample; over 80% occur only once, and roughly 1.9% lies in the top ten. The sequenced material came from peripheral blood. The chain carries TRBV6-2 or TRBV6-3 and TRBJ1-2; tentative D call: TRBD1 (6 bases). This TCR derives from a man aged 25-45 years who had recovered from COVID-19. CDR3 nucleotides: TGTGCCAGCAGTTGGGGCGGGGGCGGCCTCTATGGCTACACCTTC. It is translated as CASSWGGGGLYGYTF.